Listed here are 9 T cell receptor beta chains from one sample, sequenced in a study of graft-versus-host responses after intestinal transplantation. The method was immunoSEQ multiplex PCR; TCRdb's version includes in-frame clones alone and lacks a portion of them. Of about 89,000 clones listed, more than 90% are singletons. Their target antigens are unknown. The sequenced sample was unstimulated CD4+ T cells sorted from spleen or lymph node cells, obtained before intestinal transplant. Receptors were obtained from a human donor who received an intestinal transplant.

This chain connects TRBV27 to TRBJ2-7, with D possibly being TRBD1 (7 bases). V gave up 7 bases and J gave up 3 bases, with 16 bases separating them. The CDR3 is 14 residues long. Germline V gene data show CDR1 as MNHEY and CDR2 as SMNVEV (reference sequence). The CDR3 sequence: CASKEGATSYEQYF. Here the CDR3 DNA reads TGTGCCAGCAAGGAGGGGGCGACGAGCTACGAGCAGTACTTC.

This clone was observed a few times. The J gene is TRBJ2-5, the V gene TRBV5-1; 13 bases fit TRBD2. The germline gives CDR1 SGHRS, CDR2 YFSETQ. With 8 bases clipped from V and 5 bases from J, the junction kept 6 bases outside the gene matches. The CDR3 runs 14 residues. CDR3 coding DNA: TGCGCCAGTAAAGGACTAGCGGGAGTGGAGACCCAGTACTTC. This encodes CASKGLAGVETQYF. Full variable domain (remainder filled in from reference TRBV5-1 and TRBJ2-5): KAGVTQTPRYLIKTRGQQVTLSCSPISGHRSVSWYQQTPGQGLQFLFEYFSETQRNKGNFPGRFSGRQFSNSRSEMNVSTLELGDSALYLCASKGLAGVETQYFGPGTRLLVL.

V is TRBV18 and J is TRBJ1-1; D gene unclear. Per germline, CDR1 KGHSH and CDR2 LQKENI. The CDR3 runs to 11 residues. Trimming removed 2 bases at V and 7 bases at J, with 5 bases between. CDR3 sequence (DNA): TGTGCCAGCTCACCAGGTCTTGAAGCTTTCTTT. Protein: CASSPGLEAFF.

Note on this clone: The same CDR3 arises from other DNA sequences in this sample as well. This chain links TRBV5-1 with TRBJ1-2; D unresolved. Germline loops: CDR1 SGHRS, CDR2 YFSETQ. The CDR3 covers 14 residues. V was cut by 4 bases and J by 3 bases, with 13 bases left in between. CDR3 DNA: TGCGCCAGCAGCGCCTTAACAGACTACTATGGCTACACCTTC. It yields the protein CASSALTDYYGYTF.

The V call is TRBV30, the J call TRBJ1-1; 10 nucleotides agree with TRBD1. The germline CDR1 and CDR2 sequences are GTSNPN and SVGIG (reference sequence). The CDR3 is made up of 13 amino acids. J gave up 6 bases and V 3 bases, and 4 bases lay outside the gene matches. CDR3 protein: CAWRTGGLSEAFF. DNA of the CDR3: TGTGCCTGGAGGACAGGGGGCCTATCTGAAGCTTTCTTT.

The V call is TRBV10-1, the J call TRBJ2-1; D perhaps matches TRBD2 (5 bases). V lost 3 bases, J lost 0 bases, and 6 bases lay in between. The CDR3 is made up of 14 amino acids. Per germline, CDR1 WNHNN and CDR2 SYGVQD (reference sequence). The CDR3 sequence: CASSEGSSYNEQFF. CDR3 DNA: TGCGCCAGCAGTGAAGGGAGCTCCTACAATGAGCAGTTCTTC.

The rearrangement uses TRBV28 and TRBJ2-5; maybe TRBD2 (6 bases). The CDR3 runs to 14 residues. Germline CDR1 MDHEN, CDR2 SYDVKM. V gave up 5 bases and J gave up 4 bases, with 14 bases separating them. The DNA of the CDR3 is TGTGCCAGCAGTCAATTCGGGGGACTAGAGACCCAGTACTTC. Amino acids: CASSQFGGLETQYF.

The V and J genes are TRBV2 and TRBJ2-7; TRBD1 matches 8 bases. Germline V gives CDR1 SNHLY, CDR2 FYNNEI. The length of the CDR3 is 13 residues. The ends lost 7 bases at V and 4 bases at J; junction bases unmatched: 6. The DNA for the CDR3 is TGTGCCAGCAACGGACAGGGCTTTTACGAGCAGTACTTC. Translation: CASNGQGFYEQYF.

This clone has a single count. The chain employs TRBV6-6 and TRBJ2-3, with D unresolved. The germline V gene encodes CDR1 MNHNY and CDR2 SVGAGI (reference sequence). The CDR3 length is 11 residues. The V gene lost 4 bases and the J gene lost 4 bases, with 3 bases spanning the gap. This chain's CDR3 is CASSFSDTQYF. The CDR3 DNA sequence: TGTGCCAGCAGTTTCTCAGATACGCAGTATTTT.